This T cell receptor beta chain was found in a study of cytomegalovirus exposure and HLA in healthy donors. This clone was found once. Its specificity is not known. General study points: A later analysis showed HLA-associated TCR beta chains outstripping equally common others in clonal expansion. The study carried out a later analysis of TCR beta sequences. It associated approximately 15,000 of them with specific HLA alleles at a false discovery rate of 0.05. There was a cluster of highly shared sequence variants that was likely a sequencing artifact.

The PCR contained 60 Vbeta and 13 Jbeta primers. Generated by immunoSEQ multiplex PCR, the TCRdb table keeps only in-frame clones and is missing some. The sample yields nearly 300,000 clones, 86% seen once. Per the germline V gene, CDR1 is MNHEY and CDR2 is SVGAGI. V lost 3 bases to trimming and J lost 5 bases, with 11 bases between them. This CDR3 region has 14 residues. Material: PBMCs. The receptor comes from a man aged 40-49 years in good health and CMV-seropositive. This sequence joins TRBV6-5 and TRBJ2-1; tentative D call: TRBD2 (6 bases). The CDR3 DNA reads as TGTGCCAGCAGTTATAGCGGACTCGACAATGAGCAGTTCTTC. Translation gives CASSYSGLDNEQFF.